This record looks at one TCR beta chain sequence and its context. This clone was seen a handful of times. Its target antigen remains unknown. No per-base quality is available; no much larger clone lies one base away. The library was generated by the immunoSEQ multiplex PCR assay. The multiplex PCR relied on a mix of 60 forward primers for TCR Vbeta segments and 13 reverse primers for TCR Jbeta segments. The CDR3 region of rearranged TCR beta genes was amplified from genomic DNA by a multiplex PCR assay. The Illumina HiSeq System was used to sequence the amplified TCR beta libraries as 87-base-pair reads. As for the original processing: In a later analysis, 70 million to 95 million unique TCR beta chains were counted across the 500 to 700 repertoires, and approximately 11 million of these chains were shared by at least two donors. Raw reads were error-corrected and collapsed into unique sequences by a nearest-neighbor algorithm in which closely related sequences were merged to remove PCR and sequencing errors. V, D and J gene segments were assigned by aligning CDR3 sequences to IMGT reference sequences. For a sequence to be retained, a match of at least six nucleotides was required to both a V gene segment and a J gene segment. Rearrangements were called productive when the CDR3 lacked stop codons and stayed in frame with V and J; all others were non-productive. CDR3 was defined according to IMGT convention as the region running from the second conserved V-encoded cysteine to the conserved J-encoded phenylalanine. In an earlier analysis of around 640 of the donors, sequences lacking an unambiguous match to a single V gene segment were excluded. In an earlier analysis of 450 to 750 of the donors, a V segment was called functional when productive rearrangements were above 56.7%, and segregating when the standard deviation between donors exceeded 5%. To diagnose cytomegalovirus status from the catalog of TCR beta chain sequences, a statistical classification framework was built. In a later analysis, V and J genes were assigned by comparing TCR nucleotide sequences against IMGT/GENE-DB human TR gene sequences. A later analysis assigned CDR3 sequences and most-parsimonious VDJ recombination scenarios with the TCRdist pipeline. In a later analysis, each TCR beta chain was defined by its CDR3 amino acid sequence together with its V-gene family, and reads without a unique V-gene family were excluded. To address suspected cross-contamination and a sequencing artifact, a later analysis removed roughly 640 highly shared, low-generation-probability nucleotide sequences. In a later analysis, a clonal expansion index for each public chain was calculated from normalized within-repertoire ranks of inferred template counts. A later analysis computed generation probabilities with a VDJ recombination model fitted to out-of-frame rearrangements, and checked the results against IGoR. Hypergeometric tests were used in a later analysis to score TCR-TCR, TCR-HLA and TCR-CMV co-occurrence, with a repertoire-size bias correction applied to the TCR pairs. False discovery rates were estimated in a later analysis by permuting HLA or CMV assignments 20 times. In a later analysis, co-occurring TCRs were grouped with DBSCAN, and TCRdist sequence similarity was added when clustering was performed within HLA-allele-positive subsets. Co-occurrence clustering excluded repertoires with fewer than 30,000 or more than 120,000 public chains, plus five with anomalous nucleotide sharing. TCRdb carries this immuneACCESS record with in-frame sequences only. Its versions omit some clonotypes, under half of them owing to an unresolved V gene in the studies checked, with the rest unexplained. V and J calls plus clone size are reproduced from that table; the DNA served to infer D and trimming. Recorded for this sample are roughly 110,000 clones; 70% to 85% of them occurred a single time. The ten largest make up approximately 0.74% of the sample.

The data stem from a study of cytomegalovirus exposure and HLA in healthy donors (dated by TCRdb to the late 2010s). About the investigation overall: In an earlier analysis of under 750 of the donors, around 290 Gb of sequence data and 100 million or so unique TCR beta sequences from 150 million to 200 million T cells were reported. An early release covering approximately 600 HLA-typed donors comprised approximately 300 gigabases of sequencing data and around 80 million unique TCR sequences. The genetic ancestry cluster associated with self-reported Caucasian donors included 81% of the approximately 400 genotyped donors. The study was designed to test whether signatures of past pathogen exposure could be identified by cataloging public T cell receptors. Using immunosequencing, the study profiled T cell repertoires from 550 to 750 subjects and related those repertoires to cytomegalovirus serostatus. In addition to the first cohort of approximately 650 subjects, a separate validation cohort of 120 different subjects was used. High-throughput TCR immunosequencing, statistical association of individual TCRs with disease status, and machine learning were combined to predict cytomegalovirus infection status. To study patterns of TCR occurrence, a later analysis re-analyzed previously published TCR beta repertoires from around 700 donors and added high-resolution HLA genotyping. Rather than drawing on any new phenotypic data, the later analysis identified candidate immune exposures from TCR beta sequences and the way those sequences occurred across donors. In an earlier analysis of over 550 of the donors, high-throughput TCR beta sequencing was used to judge whether each TCR beta V gene segment behaved as functional or pseudogenic. Donor age, sex, ethnicity and CMV serostatus were compiled alongside the repertoire data. Genome-wide SNP genotypes for about 65% of the 666 donors were used in a later genetic analysis, which treated that subset as a discovery cohort. Every repertoire in the discovery cohort had been generated on one and the same sequencing platform. HLA typing covered class I and class II loci at four-digit resolution. The number of typed donors differed by locus: roughly 629-630 for A, B, C, DRB1 and DQB1; approximately 530 for DQA1; 606 for DPA1; and some 430 for DPB1. Roughly five DR-DQ haplotypes were handled as single units for association and clustering because linkage in the cohort was strong. On average, roughly 240,000 unique TCR beta nucleotide sequences were sequenced per donor among about 400 genotyped donors of the cohort, with roughly a sixth of those sequences being non-productive.

The cohort comprised fewer than 700 healthy bone marrow donors. At the time of sampling, every cohort member was nominally healthy, though immune exposures that went unrecorded were likely present. The donor was CMV seronegative and belonged to the group of around 350 seronegative cohort members. A peripheral blood sample was provided by each donor, and peripheral blood mononuclear cells were used for TCR beta sequencing. Genomic DNA was extracted from the blood cell samples with the Qiagen DNeasy Blood Extraction Kit. Including the terminal cysteine and phenylalanine, the CDR3 comprises 13 residues. The sequence is cut down to CDR3 DNA, 39 bases in frame from base 1. The V end loses 8 bases and the J end loses 9 bases, and a stretch of 20 bases separates them. According to the germline V gene, CDR1 reads SGHTA and CDR2 reads FQGNSA. Results the study describes overall, beyond this receptor: In a later analysis, the rate of TCR association differed among HLA loci, with DRB1 alleles having the most associated TCRs and HLA-C alleles having the fewest. A later genetic analysis associated a missense DCLRE1C variant with V-gene and J-gene trimming of TCR beta chains, and an independent cohort replicated the association. In the study, 150 to 200 TCR beta chains were listed as associated with cytomegalovirus. Cytomegalovirus status was reported to be diagnosed by the classifier with high specificity and sensitivity in both the original and validation cohorts. Because HLA typing was unavailable for some donors at each locus, only the typed subset was used in association tests. Compared with the 666-donor mean, donors in an Asian-associated ancestry cluster had fewer N-insertions in productive TCRs, according to a later genetic analysis. Specific HLA alleles were associated with around 18,000 TCR beta sequences at a false discovery rate of 0.05 in a later analysis. Because the 87-base-pair reads could not distinguish some IMGT-functional V segments, including TRBV6-2 and TRBV6-3, those segments were excluded. This cohort had only TCR beta chains sequenced, and the lack of alpha or paired-chain data limited which features could be detected. Across donors, most TCR sequences were observed very rarely, whereas some public TCRs were present in many individuals. The only immune exposure information available for the cohort was CMV serostatus. A cluster of highly shared sequence variants was judged likely to be a technical artifact of the sequencing pipeline. According to a later analysis, parvovirus B19, influenza, CMV and Epstein-Barr virus appeared linked to several top co-occurrence clusters. Correlated functional status among segregating V segments might be attributable to linkage disequilibrium, but an unknown experimental factor could not be ruled out. Compared with equally common non-associated chains, HLA-associated TCR beta chains in a later analysis were more clonally expanded and had lower generation probabilities. Most CMV-associated TCR beta chains appeared to be HLA-restricted in a later analysis, and the HLA associations seemed to be driven largely by CMV exposure. Assigning TCR associations to individual alleles was difficult when HLA alleles, especially DR and DQ, strongly co-occurred. Presence/absence analyses assumed roughly uniform sequencing depth across donors, an assumption that may not hold. A further reported finding was that TCR beta sequences accurately predicted the HLA-A and HLA-B alleles for most subjects in the first cohort. Three of the identified cytomegalovirus-associated TCR beta chains were confirmed in vitro to be specific for cytomegalovirus antigens. The earlier analysis of around 600 of the donors excluded over 15 rarely observed V segments, including chromosome 9 orphons, because counts were too low. In an earlier analysis of about 600 of the donors, most TCR beta V segments appeared in productive rearrangements about 90% or about 30% of the time, broadly matching IMGT annotations. It was suggested by the authors that the approach could potentially be generalized to other disease states and immunological phenotypes.

Sequenced: PBMCs. This receptor was identified in a boy younger than 18 in good health and CMV-seronegative. The sequence is built from TRBV7-2 and TRBJ2-7, with TRBD1 tentatively as D gene (6 bases match). The encoded CDR3 is CASQGQDEVGQYF. The DNA reads TGTGCCAGCCAGGGGCAAGACGAGGTAGGGCAGTACTTC.